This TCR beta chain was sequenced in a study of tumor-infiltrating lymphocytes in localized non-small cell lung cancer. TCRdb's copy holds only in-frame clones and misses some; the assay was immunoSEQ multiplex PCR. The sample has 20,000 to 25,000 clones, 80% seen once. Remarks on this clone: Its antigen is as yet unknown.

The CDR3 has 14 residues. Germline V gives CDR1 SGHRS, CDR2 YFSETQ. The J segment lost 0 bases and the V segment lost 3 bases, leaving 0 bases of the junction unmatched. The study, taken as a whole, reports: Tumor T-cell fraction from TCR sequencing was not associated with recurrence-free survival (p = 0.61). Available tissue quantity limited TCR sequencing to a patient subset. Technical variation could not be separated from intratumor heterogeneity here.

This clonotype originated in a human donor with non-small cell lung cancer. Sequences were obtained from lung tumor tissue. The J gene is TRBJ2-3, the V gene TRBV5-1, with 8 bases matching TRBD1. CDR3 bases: TGCGCCAGCAGCTGGACAGGGAGCACAGATACGCAGTATTTT. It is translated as CASSWTGSTDTQYF.